These 13 T cell receptor beta chains were all obtained from the same sample, sequenced in a study of T cell responses to AZD1222 COVID-19 vaccine. TCRdb keeps only in-frame clones here, not all; method: immunoSEQ multiplex PCR. The sample lists around 77,000 clones, 75% to 90% seen once, with more than 2% in the top ten. This sample comprised peripheral blood, obtained on day 0 of AZD1222 vaccination. The receptors derive from an adult in good health.

This clone was recorded once. The chain has TRBV27 and TRBJ2-2; 9 positions agree with TRBD2. Trimming took 5 bases from V and 4 from J; bases not matched to a gene: 5. Germline CDR1 MNHEY, CDR2 SMNVEV (reference sequence). This CDR3 has 15 residues. CDR3 in DNA: TGTGCCAGCAGTCCGACTAGCGGAGTCACCGGGGAGCTGTTTTTT. It yields the protein CASSPTSGVTGELFF.

The chain employs TRBV11-3 and TRBJ2-7; 11 bases align to TRBD2. Trimming at V came to 4 bases and at J to 2 bases, leaving 4 bases not matched to a gene. The germline V gene encodes CDR1 SGHNT and CDR2 YENEEA. This CDR3 comprises 15 residues. The CDR3 DNA reads as TGTGCCAGCAGCTCGGGACTAGCGGCCACCTACGAGCAGTACTTC. Amino acids: CASSSGLAATYEQYF.

The rearrangement uses TRBV7-9 and TRBJ2-7, with D perhaps TRBD2 (5 bases). The CDR3 covers 13 residues. In germline, CDR1 is SEHNR, CDR2 FQNEAQ (reference sequence). The ends were cut back, 5 bases at V and 0 bases at J, with 8 bases in the middle. The CDR3 reads CASSRGSSYEQYF. The CDR3 region has the DNA TGTGCCAGCAGCCGAGGGAGCTCCTACGAGCAGTACTTC.

The rearrangement uses TRBV6-1 and TRBJ2-2; D remains ambiguous. CDR1 and CDR2 (germline): MNHNS, SASEGT. V shed 3 bases and J shed 4 bases, with 6 bases lying between them. The CDR3 has 13 amino acids. CDR3 sequence reads: CASSEWGTGELFF. The CDR3 nucleotides are TGTGCCAGCAGTGAGTGGGGCACCGGGGAGCTGTTTTTT.

This rearrangement joins TRBV19 to TRBJ2-2, with D perhaps given as TRBD1 or TRBD2 (5 bases each). The CDR3 runs 14 residues. Germline assignment: CDR1 LNHDA and CDR2 SQIVND (reference sequence). Trimming took 7 bases from V and 4 from J, leaving 13 bases between them. The DNA for the CDR3 is TGTGCCAGTAATCCGGGACCTACCACCGGGGAGCTGTTTTTT. This encodes CASNPGPTTGELFF.

The gene calls are TRBV19 and TRBJ1-1, with 7 nucleotides matching TRBD1. The ends lost 3 bases at V and 5 bases at J; junction bases unmatched: 6. CDR3 length: 14 residues. CDR1 is LNHDA and CDR2 is SQIVND in the germline V gene (reference sequence). CDR3 bases: TGTGCCAGTAGTATGGGGGAGGGGGCGACTGAAGCTTTCTTT. It is translated as CASSMGEGATEAFF.

This sequence joins TRBV6-4 and TRBJ1-5, with D unclear. The germline CDR1 and CDR2 sequences are MRHNA and SNTAGT. The CDR3 sequence is 13 residues long. Trimming left V 0 bases short and J 10 bases short, with 10 bases between. The DNA of the CDR3 is TGTGCCAGCAGTGACTCCTTGGCGGACCCCCAGCATTTT. Translated: CASSDSLADPQHF.

J is TRBJ1-4 and V is TRBV30; unclear D gene. Germline values: CDR1 GTSNPN, CDR2 SVGIG (reference sequence). V lost 2 bases to trimming and J lost 1 base, with 14 bases between them. The CDR3 runs 16 residues. This CDR3 is CAWSSMGGRTNEKLFF. CDR3 sequence (DNA): TGTGCCTGGAGTTCCATGGGCGGCCGAACTAATGAAAAACTGTTTTTT.

This clone was seen just once. The chain employs TRBV19 and TRBJ2-2, with 7 bases aligning to TRBD1. The CDR3 is made up of 16 amino acids. Losses at the gene ends were 8 bases for V and 0 bases for J; bases not matched to a gene: 9. Germline V gene lookup returns CDR1 LNHDA and CDR2 SQIVND (reference sequence). CDR3 in DNA: TGTGCCAGTCACGCCCTGGGACAGCCGAACACCGGGGAGCTGTTTTTT. It specifies CASHALGQPNTGELFF. The whole variable domain, remainder taken from reference TRBV19 and TRBJ2-2, is DGGITQSPKYLFRKEGQNVTLSCEQNLNHDAMYWYRQDPGQGLRLIYYSQIVNDFQKGDIAEGYSVSREKKESFPLTVTSAQKNPTAFYLCASHALGQPNTGELFFGEGSRLTVL.

The genes are TRBV24-1 and TRBJ2-1; the match to TRBD1 covers 8 bases. With V trimmed by 4 bases and J by 4 bases, 8 bases remained unmatched. The germline V gene has CDR1 KGHDR and CDR2 SFDVKD. The CDR3 loop spans 16 amino acids. The CDR3 region is CATSEATGTGYNEQFF. The CDR3 DNA is TGTGCCACCAGTGAGGCCACGGGGACAGGATACAATGAGCAGTTCTTC.

The chain employs TRBV6-5 and TRBJ1-2, with TRBD1 identical over 9 bases. V lost 5 bases, J lost 7 bases, and 11 bases stayed unmatched. The CDR3 totals 15 residues. Germline V gene sequence: CDR1 MNHEY, CDR2 SVGAGI. In nucleotides, the CDR3 is TGTGCCAGCAGTCTACAAAGACAGGGGGTATCTGGCTACACCTTC. This translates into CASSLQRQGVSGYTF.

This clone was seen a single time. V is TRBV29-1 and J is TRBJ2-7; TRBD2 might be the D (6 bases). V was trimmed by 1 base and J by 2 bases, leaving 18 bases between them. Germline lookup yields CDR1 SQVTM and CDR2 ANQGSEA. The length of the CDR3 is 16 residues. The CDR3 nucleotides read TGCAGCGTTGAAGGGTCCCGGCGGGGTGAAACCTACGAGCAGTACTTC. Amino acids: CSVEGSRRGETYEQYF.

This chain connects TRBV15 to TRBJ2-3; 10 bases are shared with TRBD2. CDR3 length equals 21 residues. V was clipped by 2 bases and J by 1 base; unmatched bases: 18. The V gene's germline CDR1 is LNHNV and CDR2 YYDKDF (reference sequence). The CDR3 reads CATSRYELGLAGEVGTDTQYF. CDR3 DNA sequence: TGTGCCACCAGCAGATACGAACTGGGGCTAGCGGGAGAAGTAGGCACAGATACGCAGTATTTT.